Each of the 7 T cell receptor beta chains below was sequenced from the same sample in a study of cytomegalovirus exposure and HLA in healthy donors (dated by TCRdb to about 2017). The library was obtained by the immunoSEQ multiplex PCR assay. The multiplex PCR relied on a mix of 60 forward primers for TCR Vbeta segments and 13 reverse primers for TCR Jbeta segments. The source is immuneACCESS, and TCRdb retained only in-frame sequences with V and J called. Part of the clones is not carried over; for the studies checked, unresolved V genes explain less than half of this, and the remainder is unexplained. The sample data list 200,000 or so clones, and 70% of these were observed just once. The biggest ten clones account for about 3% of the sample. Sequences were obtained from PBMCs. These receptor sequences come from a man in his forties in good health and CMV-seropositive.

This clone was observed a handful of times. This chain connects TRBV2 to TRBJ2-2, with 7 bases lining up with TRBD1. The CDR3 runs to 14 residues. The junction had 3 bases not matched to a gene; V was cut back by 4 bases and J by 4 bases. Per germline, CDR1 SNHLY and CDR2 FYNNEI. The CDR3 protein is CASSGQGPTGELFF. The CDR3 DNA reads TGTGCCAGCAGTGGACAGGGCCCCACCGGGGAGCTGTTTTTT. The full variable domain, in which reference TRBV2 and TRBJ2-2 provide the parts outside the CDR3, is EPEVTQTPSHQVTQMGQEVILRCVPISNHLYFYWYRQILGQKVEFLVSFYNNEISEKSEIFDDQFSVERPDGSNFTLKIRSTKLEDSAMYFCASSGQGPTGELFFGEGSRLTVL.

The V gene is TRBV4-1, the J gene TRBJ2-1, with TRBD2 identical over 8 bases. CDR1 is MGHRA and CDR2 is YSYEKL in the germline V gene. This CDR3 is built from 16 residues. After removal of 1 base from V and 5 bases from J, the junction contained 7 bases not matched to a gene. The CDR3 sequence: CASSQGASGRHNEQFF. The CDR3 nucleotides read TGCGCCAGCAGCCAAGGGGCTAGCGGGCGCCACAATGAGCAGTTCTTC.

This chain links TRBV5-1 with TRBJ1-5; perhaps TRBD1 as D (5 bases). Germline V gene sequence: CDR1 SGHRS, CDR2 YFSETQ. The CDR3 loop spans 16 amino acids. V lost 3 bases and J lost 0, with 13 bases in between. This chain's CDR3 is CASSWAGPNSNQPQHF. The CDR3 coding sequence is TGCGCCAGCAGCTGGGCAGGGCCGAATAGCAATCAGCCCCAGCATTTT.

V gene TRBV4-1 combines with J gene TRBJ1-2; possible D gene TRBD1, 5 bases. The germline V gene encodes CDR1 MGHRA and CDR2 YSYEKL. V gave up 0 bases and J gave up 8 bases, with 16 bases separating them. The CDR3 is 15 amino acids. CDR3 sequence (DNA): TGCGCCAGCAGCCAAGAAGGGGCTGAAAGGTCCGGCTACACCTTC. Protein sequence: CASSQEGAERSGYTF.

The V call is TRBV5-4, the J call TRBJ2-2, with 7 positions matching TRBD1. Germline V gene sequence: CDR1 SGHNT, CDR2 YYREEE (reference sequence). The CDR3 contains 15 residues. The junction had 9 bases not matched to a gene; V was cut back by 3 bases and J by 7 bases. The CDR3 sequence is CASSSRQGRGGELFF. CDR3 DNA: TGTGCCAGCAGCTCCAGACAGGGAAGAGGCGGGGAGCTGTTTTTT.

This clone was seen only a few times. The J gene is TRBJ2-7, the V gene TRBV2; maybe TRBD1 (5 bases). V was shortened by 7 bases and J by 0 bases, with 16 bases between the two germline ends. There are 15 residues in the CDR3. Germline V CDR1 and CDR2: SNHLY, FYNNEI. The DNA for the CDR3 is TGTGCCAGCACTGAGACAGTGATGAGCTCCTACGAGCAGTACTTC. It codes for CASTETVMSSYEQYF.

The V call is TRBV5-1, the J call TRBJ2-5; TRBD2 matches at 13 bases. With V trimmed by 3 bases and J by 4 bases, 6 bases remained unmatched. The CDR3 has 16 residues. The germline V gene has CDR1 SGHRS and CDR2 YFSETQ. This CDR3 reads CASSSTSGGASETQYF. The CDR3 DNA follows: TGCGCCAGCAGCTCCACTAGCGGGGGGGCGTCAGAGACCCAGTACTTC.